Given below is one T cell receptor beta chain in context. What it binds is not known. The protocol was immunoSEQ multiplex PCR, while the TCRdb copy is restricted to in-frame clones and leaves out a portion. The sample shows tens of thousands of clones, 80% to 90% of them seen only once. Germline V gene sequence: CDR1 GTSNPN, CDR2 SVGIG (reference sequence). Trimming cost V 4 bases and J 0 bases; bases outside gene matches: 2. This CDR3 spans 15 amino acids. The data stem from a study of cytomegalovirus exposure and HLA in healthy donors. Across the whole study: The roughly 670 first-cohort repertoires shared a platform with the approximately 120 validation repertoires, as reported in a later analysis. Study-wide findings and caveats: In vitro assays verified that three CMV-associated chains recognized CMV antigens specifically. According to the study, roughly 160 TCR beta chains were cytomegalovirus-associated.

A roughly 120-subject validation cohort, separate from the 666-subject first cohort, supplied the donors. This clonotype was sampled from a woman between 18 and 29 years old in good health and CMV-seropositive. The chain couples TRBV30 to TRBJ2-3; 12 nucleotides match TRBD2. Sequences were obtained from PBMCs. DNA for the CDR3: TGTGCCTGGACTAGCGGGGGGGCTAGCACAGATACGCAGTATTTT. Translated: CAWTSGGASTDTQYF.